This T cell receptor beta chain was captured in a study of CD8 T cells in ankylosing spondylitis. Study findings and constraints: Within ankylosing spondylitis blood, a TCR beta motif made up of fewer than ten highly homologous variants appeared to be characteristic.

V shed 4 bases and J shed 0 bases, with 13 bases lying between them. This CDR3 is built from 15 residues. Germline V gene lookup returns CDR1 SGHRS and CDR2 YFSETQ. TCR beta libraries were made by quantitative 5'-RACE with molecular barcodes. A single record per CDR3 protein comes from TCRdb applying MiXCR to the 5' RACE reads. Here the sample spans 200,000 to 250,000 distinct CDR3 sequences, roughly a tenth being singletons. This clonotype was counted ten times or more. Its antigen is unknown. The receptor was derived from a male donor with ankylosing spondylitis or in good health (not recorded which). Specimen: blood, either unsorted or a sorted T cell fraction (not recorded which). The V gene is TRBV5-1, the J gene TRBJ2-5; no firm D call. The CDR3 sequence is CASSLGPTYQETQYF. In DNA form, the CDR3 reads TGCGCCAGCAGCCTTGGACCAACGTACCAAGAGACCCAGTACTTC.